The next 17 T cell receptor beta chains were all read from a single sample in a study of shared clonotypes between healthy human individuals. Libraries were prepared by immunoSEQ multiplex PCR; TCRdb keeps only in-frame clonotypes and omits some of them. This table has hundreds of thousands of clones, about 91% appearing once. CD45RO-negative, CCR7-selected cells formed the naive CD8 fraction, which excluded terminally differentiated effector memory CD45RA+ cells. Sequencing used naive CD8+ T cells sorted from blood. These receptors came from a man aged 25 to 45 in good health.

This chain uses TRBV5-6 with TRBJ2-7; no reliable D call. The CDR3 totals 13 residues. Looked up from germline, CDR1 is SGHDT and CDR2 is YYEEEE. V was pared by 2 bases and J by 2 bases, with 8 bases between. The CDR3 DNA reads as TGTGCCAGCAGCTTTGGGTCTACCTACGAGCAGTACTTC. As protein: CASSFGSTYEQYF. The full variable domain, completed using reference TRBV5-6 and TRBJ2-7, is DAGVTQSPTHLIKTRGQQVTLRCSPKSGHDTVSWYQQALGQGPQFIFQYYEEEERQRGNFPDRFSGHQFPNYSSELNVNALLLGDSALYLCASSFGSTYEQYFGPGTRLTVT.

The CDR3 region has the DNA TGTGCCAGTAGTCCGACCCCGGGGGTAGCGGAGTGGAATGAGCAGTTCTTC. This codes for CASSPTPGVAEWNEQFF. The J gene is TRBJ2-1, the V gene TRBV19; TRBD2 is a possible D gene (6 bases). CDR3 size: 17 residues. V was clipped by 5 bases and J by 7 bases, with 24 bases between them. The germline V gene encodes CDR1 LNHDA and CDR2 SQIVND (reference sequence). The full variable domain, rest sourced from reference TRBV19 and TRBJ2-1, is DGGITQSPKYLFRKEGQNVTLSCEQNLNHDAMYWYRQDPGQGLRLIYYSQIVNDFQKGDIAEGYSVSREKKESFPLTVTSAQKNPTAFYLCASSPTPGVAEWNEQFFGPGTRLTVL.

J is TRBJ2-1 and V is TRBV7-3; D uncertain. The V end was cut by 1 base, the J end by 2 bases, with 12 bases between. This CDR3 contains 16 residues. The germline gives CDR1 SGHTA, CDR2 FQGTGA. In nucleotides, the CDR3 is TGTGCCAGCAGCTTAAAAGTGCGCCCCCCCTACAATGAGCAGTTCTTC. This encodes CASSLKVRPPYNEQFF.

This clone was observed once. The chain uses TRBV29-1 and TRBJ1-3; TRBD1 aligns across 7 bases. There are 16 residues in the CDR3. CDR1 and CDR2 from the germline V gene are SQVTM and ANQGSEA. V lost 6 bases and J lost 0; bases outside the gene matches: 11. CDR3 residues: CSVAFRDSSSGNTIYF. The CDR3 region has the DNA TGCAGCGTCGCCTTTCGGGACAGCTCCTCTGGAAACACCATATATTTT.

This chain connects TRBV10-1 to TRBJ2-7, with 8 bases lining up with TRBD1. CDR1 is WNHNN and CDR2 is SYGVQD in the germline V gene (reference sequence). The CDR3 loop spans 16 amino acids. V lost 0 bases and J lost 6; bases outside the gene matches: 10. The CDR3, as DNA: TGCGCCAGCAGTGAGTCGCCAGGACAGGGCTCAACCGAGCAGTACTTC. Residues: CASSESPGQGSTEQYF.

Only one count was recorded for this clone. This chain joins TRBV7-9 and TRBJ1-5; D unresolved. The ends were cut back, 7 bases at V and 2 bases at J, with 15 bases in the middle. Germline CDR1 SEHNR, CDR2 FQNEAQ (reference sequence). The CDR3 has 15 residues. CDR3 sequence (DNA): TGTGCCAGCATCGTAAGGGAGGTGCGCAATCAGCCCCAGCATTTT. This encodes CASIVREVRNQPQHF.

V usage is TRBV29-1 and J usage is TRBJ2-1; TRBD2 matches 10 bases. V trimming: 3 bases; J trimming: 7 bases; junction bases outside the gene matches: 15. Germline V gene lookup returns CDR1 SQVTM and CDR2 ANQGSEA. The CDR3 totals 17 residues. The CDR3 DNA follows: TGCAGCGTTGATGATAGAGCGGGAGGGCCGATTACAAATGAGCAGTTCTTC. It yields the protein CSVDDRAGGPITNEQFF.

This clone was recorded once. J is TRBJ2-6 and V is TRBV4-1; D might be TRBD1 (6 bases). The ends were cut back, 3 bases at V and 2 bases at J, with 11 bases in the middle. CDR1 and CDR2 from the germline V gene are MGHRA and YSYEKL. The CDR3 is 16 residues long. This CDR3 is CASSQVQGAGANVLTF. CDR3 DNA: TGCGCCAGCAGCCAGGTACAGGGCGCTGGGGCCAACGTCCTGACTTTC.

The CDR3, as DNA: TGCGCCAGCAACCACAATCAGCCCCAGCATTTT. Protein: CASNHNQPQHF. This chain joins TRBV23-1 and TRBJ1-5; no firm D call. TRBV23-1 is placed among ORFs of uncertain function. CDR3 length: 11 amino acids. V lost 7 bases, J lost 3 bases, and 4 bases lay in between.

This sequence joins TRBV19 and TRBJ2-1; TRBD2 aligns across 9 bases. J lost 15 bases, V lost 7 bases, and 4 bases had no gene match. CDR3 length: 10 amino acids. CDR1 LNHDA and CDR2 SQIVND come from the germline V gene (reference sequence). The CDR3 region has the DNA TGTGCCAGTACCGGGACTAGCCTGTTCTTC. It translates to CASTGTSLFF.

The gene calls are TRBV5-6 and TRBJ1-2; 7 bases line up with TRBD1. Per germline, CDR1 SGHDT and CDR2 YYEEEE. The CDR3 runs 14 residues. The junction had 2 bases not matched to a gene; V was cut back by 3 bases and J by 0 bases. The CDR3 loop reads CASSWGQTNYGYTF. For the CDR3, the DNA is TGTGCCAGCAGCTGGGGACAGACTAACTATGGCTACACCTTC.

V usage is TRBV6-4 and J usage is TRBJ2-3; D remains ambiguous. Trimming left V 6 bases short and J 2 bases short, with 12 bases between. The CDR3 runs 14 residues. The germline V gene encodes CDR1 MRHNA and CDR2 SNTAGT. In DNA form, the CDR3 reads TGTGCCAGCAGGATTGATGCCTTCACAGATACGCAGTATTTT. It is translated as CASRIDAFTDTQYF.

The rearrangement uses TRBV2 and TRBJ2-7; D is perhaps TRBD1 (7 bases). Trimming removed 1 base at V and 2 bases at J, with 12 bases between. Germline V gene sequence: CDR1 SNHLY, CDR2 FYNNEI. This CDR3 is 15 amino acids long. CDR3 in amino acids: CASSEGQGGPYEQYF. Written as DNA, the CDR3 is TGTGCCAGCAGTGAAGGGCAGGGGGGCCCCTACGAGCAGTACTTC.

V is TRBV7-8 and J is TRBJ2-3; TRBD2 aligns across 9 bases. This CDR3 spans 14 amino acids. J was trimmed by 5 bases and V by 6 bases; bases with no gene match: 6. Germline V gives CDR1 SGHVS, CDR2 FQNEAQ. The CDR3 sequence is CASSIAGALDTQYF. The CDR3 nucleotides read TGTGCCAGCAGTATAGCGGGAGCATTAGATACGCAGTATTTT.

J is TRBJ2-6 and V is TRBV29-1; D remains unclear. There are 16 residues in the CDR3. V was pared by 0 bases and J by 2 bases, with 11 bases between. Germline V gene data show CDR1 as SQVTM and CDR2 as ANQGSEA. This CDR3 reads CSVEDRRQPGANVLTF. In DNA form, the CDR3 reads TGCAGCGTTGAAGATCGTAGACAACCTGGGGCCAACGTCCTGACTTTC. Together with reference TRBV29-1 and TRBJ2-6, the CDR3 gives the full variable domain: SAVISQKPSRDICQRGTSLTIQCQVDSQVTMMFWYRQQPGQSLTLIATANQGSEATYESGFVIDKFPISRPNLTFSTLTVSNMSPEDSSIYLCSVEDRRQPGANVLTFGAGSRLTVL.

This chain connects TRBV5-5 to TRBJ2-5; 10 nucleotides agree with TRBD2. The CDR3 has 16 residues. V trimming: 1 base; J trimming: 1 base; junction bases outside the gene matches: 4. Germline assignment: CDR1 SGHKS and CDR2 YYEKEE (reference sequence). The CDR3 loop is CASSLTSGVTQETQYF. Written as DNA, the CDR3 is TGTGCCAGCAGCTTGACTAGCGGGGTAACCCAAGAGACCCAGTACTTC.

The rearrangement uses TRBV7-9 and TRBJ2-7, with 9 nucleotides matching TRBD2. V lost 3 bases and J lost 0; bases outside the gene matches: 6. Germline-derived CDR1 and CDR2 are SEHNR and FQNEAQ (reference sequence). The CDR3 loop spans 16 amino acids. CDR3 nucleotides: TGTGCCAGCAGCTTTCCTCTAGCGGGAAACTCCTACGAGCAGTACTTC. Amino acids: CASSFPLAGNSYEQYF. The full variable domain, its missing parts supplied by reference TRBV7-9 and TRBJ2-7, is DTGVSQNPRHKITKRGQNVTFRCDPISEHNRLYWYRQTLGQGPEFLTYFQNEAQLEKSRLLSDRFSAERPKGSFSTLEIQRTEQGDSAMYLCASSFPLAGNSYEQYFGPGTRLTVT.